Shown below are 15 T cell receptor beta chains from a single sample sequenced in a study of T-cell reconstitution after alpha-beta-depleted transplantation in children. For TCRbeta, the library was prepared with unique molecular identifiers. TCRdb ran MiXCR on the PCR reads and lists one entry per CDR3 protein. The top ten clones hold 4.5% to 7% of a sample with 400,000 to 500,000 distinct CDR3 sequences, approximately 10% of them seen once. The material sequenced was PBMCs from the stem cell graft donor, taken from the stem cell graft. These TCRs come from a human donor who donated a stem cell graft to a child with acute myeloid leukemia.

The chain recombines TRBV3-1 with TRBJ2-7; maybe TRBD2 (6 bases). The germline CDR1 and CDR2 sequences are LGHDT and YNNKEL (reference sequence). This CDR3 region has 15 residues. V was clipped by 4 bases and J by 3 bases, with 16 bases between them. CDR3 amino acids: CASSPASGGRYEQYF. In DNA form, the CDR3 reads TGTGCCAGCAGCCCAGCAAGCGGAGGGCGCTACGAGCAGTACTTC.

The chain recombines TRBV12-3 or TRBV12-4 with TRBJ1-2; D call uncertain. The length of the CDR3 is 13 residues. V was pared by 6 bases and J by 3 bases, with 11 bases between. In DNA form, the CDR3 reads TGTGCCAGCAGCCCGGACGGCGACTATGGCTACACCTTC. It yields the protein CASSPDGDYGYTF.

The chain carries TRBV29-1 and TRBJ2-1; D gene uncertain. CDR1 and CDR2 from the germline V gene are SQVTM and ANQGSEA. Between the trimmed V and J ends, which lost 4 bases and 6 bases, there was a span of 4 bases. The CDR3 sequence is 10 residues long. In DNA, the CDR3 is TGCAGCGTTGTCGTCAATGAGCAGTTCTTC. Its protein is CSVVVNEQFF.

The CDR3 bases are TGTGCCATCAGAGGACATACTAGCACAGATACGCAGTATTTT. Its protein is CAIRGHTSTDTQYF. The chain recombines TRBV10-3 with TRBJ2-3; D is possibly TRBD1 (5 bases). Deletions cut 6 bases from V and 0 bases from J, with 10 bases between. The CDR3 has 14 residues. CDR1 is ENHRY, CDR2 SYGVKD, per germline.

The J gene is TRBJ2-7, the V gene TRBV11-2, with a tentative D call TRBD2 (5 bases). V lost 6 bases and J 7 bases, leaving 22 bases between the germline ends. Germline-derived CDR1 and CDR2 are SGHAT and FQNNGV. This CDR3 is built from 15 residues. DNA for the CDR3: TGTGCCAGCAGTCAACCGGGCGGTACCTCGGGGGAGCAGTACTTC. Translated: CASSQPGGTSGEQYF.

V is TRBV12-3 or TRBV12-4 and J is TRBJ1-2; the D gene is possibly TRBD1 (5 bases). The CDR3 runs to 13 residues. Trimming took 6 bases from V and 3 from J, leaving 11 bases between them. This CDR3 is CASSTTADYGYTF. CDR3 bases: TGTGCCAGCAGCACGACAGCCGACTATGGCTACACCTTC.

The CDR3 loop reads CASRTGTGGRYEQYV. The CDR3 DNA is TGTGCCAGCAGGACCGGGACAGGGGGCCGCTACGAGCAGTACGTC. The rearrangement uses TRBV2 and TRBJ2-7, with 12 bases identical to TRBD1. The J segment lost 3 bases and the V segment lost 6 bases, leaving 6 bases of the junction unmatched. Per germline, CDR1 SNHLY and CDR2 FYNNEI. The CDR3 runs to 15 residues.

The chain joins TRBV6-4 to TRBJ2-7; no firm D call. This CDR3 has 15 amino acids. Deletions cut 4 bases from V and 0 bases from J, with 13 bases between. The germline V gene has CDR1 MRHNA and CDR2 SNTAGT. The CDR3 loop reads CASSARSSSSYEQYV. CDR3 nucleotides: TGTGCCAGCAGTGCCCGGTCATCGAGCTCCTACGAGCAGTACGTC.

This clonotype showed up many times. The CDR3 spells CASSQGIADIRNTEAFF. DNA for the CDR3: TGCGCCAGCAGCCAAGGAATAGCAGACATTCGGAACACTGAAGCTTTCTTT. V and J are TRBV4-1 and TRBJ1-1; unclear D gene. This CDR3 has 17 residues. With 1 base removed from V and 1 base from J, the gap between germline ends came to 16 bases. Germline V gives CDR1 MGHRA, CDR2 YSYEKL.

The chain has TRBV5-1 and TRBJ2-1; TRBD2 agrees at 16 bases. There are 17 residues in the CDR3. From germline, CDR1 is SGHRS and CDR2 YFSETQ. J was trimmed by 9 bases and V by 4 bases; bases with no gene match: 10. In DNA form, the CDR3 reads TGCGCCAGCAGCGGTCCGGGACTAGCGGGAGGGCCAGTTGAGCAGTTCTTC. This encodes CASSGPGLAGGPVEQFF.

The chain joins TRBV5-5 to TRBJ2-5, with no clear D. Germline loops: CDR1 SGHKS, CDR2 YYEKEE (reference sequence). The V and J ends lost 2 bases and 1 base respectively, with 6 bases between them. This CDR3 is 13 amino acids long. In nucleotides, the CDR3 is TGTGCCAGCAGCTTCGAGACCCAAGAGACCCAGTACTTC. Translation: CASSFETQETQYF.

The chain joins TRBV7-8 to TRBJ2-7; TRBD1 is a possible D gene (5 bases). Trimming shortened V by 4 bases and J by 2 bases, and 12 bases separated the two germline ends. This CDR3 region has 14 residues. Looked up from germline, CDR1 is SGHVS and CDR2 is FQNEAQ. For the CDR3, the DNA is TGTGCCAGCAGCTACCTGTTGGGGCCCTACGAGCAGTACTTC. It encodes CASSYLLGPYEQYF.

Turning to this clonotype: A clone one base away is much larger, so this may be a read error. This chain uses TRBV20-1 with TRBJ2-4; no reliable D call. The CDR3 has 14 residues. Germline-derived CDR1 and CDR2 are DFQATT and SNEGSKA (reference sequence). In nucleotides, the CDR3 is TGCAGTGCTAGTAGGGCCGTAGCCAAAAACAGTCAGTACTTC. It translates to CSASRAVAKNSQYF.

This clonotype was found a few times. V usage is TRBV12-3 or TRBV12-4 and J usage is TRBJ1-5; D is unclear. The CDR3 covers 13 residues. V was trimmed by 4 bases and J by 3 bases, leaving 7 bases between them. CDR3: CASSSYDNQPQHF. The CDR3 DNA follows: TGTGCCAGCAGTTCTTACGACAATCAGCCCCAGCATTTT.

Ten or more counts support this clonotype. V usage is TRBV25-1 and J usage is TRBJ2-7, with D possibly matching TRBD1 (5 bases). V lost 6 bases and J lost 5, with 26 bases in between. The length of the CDR3 is 17 residues. The V gene's germline CDR1 is MGHDK and CDR2 SYGVNS. This CDR3 reads CASSGSLTGSPSDEQYF. The CDR3 DNA is TGTGCCAGCAGCGGAAGCCTAACAGGTTCCCCCTCTGACGAGCAGTACTTC.